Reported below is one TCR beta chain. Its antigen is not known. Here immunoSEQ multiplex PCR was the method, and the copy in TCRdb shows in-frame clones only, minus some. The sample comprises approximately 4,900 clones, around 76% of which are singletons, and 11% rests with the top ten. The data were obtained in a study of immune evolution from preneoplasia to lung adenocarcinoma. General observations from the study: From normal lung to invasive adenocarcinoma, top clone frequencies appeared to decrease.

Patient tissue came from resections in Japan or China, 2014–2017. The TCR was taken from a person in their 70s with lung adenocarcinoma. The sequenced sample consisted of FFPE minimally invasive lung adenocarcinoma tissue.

CDR3 nucleotides: TGTGCCAGCAGCCTATGGACTAGCGGAGCCTACGAGCAGTACTTC. Its translation: CASSLWTSGAYEQYF. The J gene is TRBJ2-7, the V gene TRBV7-9; 10 bases map to TRBD2. The CDR3 extends over 15 amino acids. V shed 5 bases, J shed 2 bases, and the junction held 6 bases outside the gene matches. Looked up from germline, CDR1 is SEHNR and CDR2 is FQNEAQ (reference sequence).